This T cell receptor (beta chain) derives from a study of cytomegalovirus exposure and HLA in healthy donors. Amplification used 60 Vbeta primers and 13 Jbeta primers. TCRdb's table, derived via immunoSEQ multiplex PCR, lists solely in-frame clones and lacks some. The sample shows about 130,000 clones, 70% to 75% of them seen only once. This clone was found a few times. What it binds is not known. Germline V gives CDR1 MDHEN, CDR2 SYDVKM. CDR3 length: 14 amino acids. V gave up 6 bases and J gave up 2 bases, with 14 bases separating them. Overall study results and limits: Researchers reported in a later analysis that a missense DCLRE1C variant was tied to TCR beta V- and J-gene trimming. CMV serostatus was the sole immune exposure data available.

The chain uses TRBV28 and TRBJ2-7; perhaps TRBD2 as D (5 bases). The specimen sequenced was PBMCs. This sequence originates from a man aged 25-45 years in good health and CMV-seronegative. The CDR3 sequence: CASSVTLGTYEQYF. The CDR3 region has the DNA TGTGCCAGCAGCGTTACACTAGGGACCTACGAGCAGTACTTC. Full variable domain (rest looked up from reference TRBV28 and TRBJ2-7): DVKVTQSSRYLVKRTGEKVFLECVQDMDHENMFWYRQDPGLGLRLIYFSYDVKMKEKGDIPEGYSVSREKKERFSLILESASTNQTSMYLCASSVTLGTYEQYFGPGTRLTVT.